These 3 T cell receptor beta chains were sequenced from one sample in a study of shared clonotypes between healthy human individuals (dated by TCRdb to 2018 to 2021). The library was built by means of the immunoSEQ multiplex PCR assay. Sourced from immuneACCESS, this table was stored by TCRdb with only in-frame sequences that have V and J called. A share of the clones is absent; for the studies checked, an unresolved V gene accounts for under half, and the remainder has no known explanation. The sample contains 2,500,000 or so clones, approximately 93% of them found a single time. The ten largest account for approximately 0.37% of the sample. The sample comprised naive CD4+ T cells from PBMCs. The cell subset or site label for this specimen denotes: CD45RA+ positively selected. These receptors all stem from a man between 18 and 29 years old in good health. Some clones in this sample may be carry-over from other donors' samples.

The rearrangement links TRBV9 to TRBJ2-3; 10 positions match TRBD2. Trimming cost V 0 bases and J 3 bases; bases outside gene matches: 4. The CDR3 is 16 amino acids. Germline CDR1 is SGDLS and CDR2 is YYNGEE. The DNA of the CDR3 is TGTGCCAGCAGCGTAGGTCTAGCGGGAGAAACAGATACGCAGTATTTT. Its translation is CASSVGLAGETDTQYF.

A note on this clone: Distinct nucleotide sequences in the sample also encode this CDR3. The chain recombines TRBV11-3 with TRBJ2-1, with unresolved D. This CDR3 region has 13 residues. V lost 1 base and J lost 3, with 4 bases in between. CDR1 is SGHNT, CDR2 YENEEA, per germline. The CDR3 protein is CASSLGRYNEQFF. The CDR3 DNA reads TGTGCCAGCAGCTTAGGCCGCTACAATGAGCAGTTCTTC.

This chain connects TRBV6-6 to TRBJ1-5; 7 nucleotides agree with TRBD1. V dropped 5 bases and J dropped 8; count of bases not matched to a gene: 9. Germline V gene sequence: CDR1 MNHNY, CDR2 SVGAGI (reference sequence). CDR3 length equals 14 residues. The chain's CDR3 is CASSPRQGAEPQHF. The CDR3 DNA reads as TGTGCCAGCAGTCCTCGACAGGGAGCCGAGCCCCAGCATTTT.